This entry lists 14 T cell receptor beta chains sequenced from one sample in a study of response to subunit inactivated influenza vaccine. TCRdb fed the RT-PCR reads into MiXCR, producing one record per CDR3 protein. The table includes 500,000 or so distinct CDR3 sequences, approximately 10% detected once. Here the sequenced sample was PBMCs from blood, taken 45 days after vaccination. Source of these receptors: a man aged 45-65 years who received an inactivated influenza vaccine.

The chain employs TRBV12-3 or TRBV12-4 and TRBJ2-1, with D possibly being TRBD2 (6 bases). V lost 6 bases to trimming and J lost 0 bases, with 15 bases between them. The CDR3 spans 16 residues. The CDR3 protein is CASSPRLVISYNEQFF. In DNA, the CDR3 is TGTGCCAGCAGCCCGAGACTAGTGATCTCCTACAATGAGCAGTTCTTC.

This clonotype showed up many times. CDR3 in amino acids: CASSYETSLGPYNEQFF. In DNA, the CDR3 is TGTGCCAGCAGCTACGAGACTAGCCTAGGCCCCTACAATGAGCAGTTCTTC. The chain is built from TRBV11-1 and TRBJ2-1, with 7 bases matching TRBD2. V lost 4 bases, J lost 2 bases, and 11 bases stayed unmatched. The germline gives CDR1 SGHAT, CDR2 FQDESV (reference sequence). The CDR3 length is 17 residues.

The CDR3 nucleotides read TGTGCCAGCAGCCCGAGATATGTCGGGATTCAGGAGACCCAGTACTTC. The encoded protein is CASSPRYVGIQETQYF. This chain links TRBV7-8 with TRBJ2-5; TRBD2 might be the D (5 bases). Deletions cut 5 bases from V and 5 bases from J, with 21 bases between. CDR1 is SGHVS and CDR2 is FQNEAQ in the germline V gene. This CDR3 spans 16 amino acids.

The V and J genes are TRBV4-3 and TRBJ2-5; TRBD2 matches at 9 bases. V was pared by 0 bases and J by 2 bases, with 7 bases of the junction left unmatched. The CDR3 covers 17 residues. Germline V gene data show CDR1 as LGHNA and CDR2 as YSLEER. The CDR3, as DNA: TGCGCCAGCAGCCAAGATTTAGCGGGGGCCTTACAAGAGACCCAGTACTTC. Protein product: CASSQDLAGALQETQYF.

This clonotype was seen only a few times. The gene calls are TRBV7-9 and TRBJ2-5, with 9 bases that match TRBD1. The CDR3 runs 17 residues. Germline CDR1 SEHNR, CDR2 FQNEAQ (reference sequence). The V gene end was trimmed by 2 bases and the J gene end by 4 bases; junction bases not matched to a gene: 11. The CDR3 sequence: CASSLTYRGRRGETQYF. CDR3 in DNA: TGTGCCAGCAGCTTAACCTACAGGGGGCGCCGAGGAGAGACCCAGTACTTC.

The CDR3 sequence is CASSDRGGPQETQYF. In nucleotides, the CDR3 is TGCGCCAGCAGTGATCGAGGGGGCCCCCAAGAGACCCAGTACTTC. The chain combines TRBV5-1 with TRBJ2-5, with TRBD1 matching over 7 bases. J was trimmed by 1 base and V by 5 bases; bases with no gene match: 8. The germline V gene encodes CDR1 SGHRS and CDR2 YFSETQ. The CDR3 extends over 15 amino acids.

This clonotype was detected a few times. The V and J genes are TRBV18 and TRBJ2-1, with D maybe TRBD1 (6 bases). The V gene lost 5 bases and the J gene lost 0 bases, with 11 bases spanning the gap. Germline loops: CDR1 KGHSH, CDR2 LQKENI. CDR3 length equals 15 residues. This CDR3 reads CASSSRGDSYNEQFF. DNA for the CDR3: TGTGCCAGCTCAAGCAGGGGCGACTCCTACAATGAGCAGTTCTTC.

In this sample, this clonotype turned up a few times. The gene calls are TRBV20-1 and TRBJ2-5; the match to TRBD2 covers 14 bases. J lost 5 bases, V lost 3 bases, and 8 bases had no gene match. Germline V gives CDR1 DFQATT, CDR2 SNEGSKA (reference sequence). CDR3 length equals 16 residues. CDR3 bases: TGCAGTGCTAGGGGTGGACTAGCGGGAGGAGGGGAGACCCAGTACTTC. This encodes CSARGGLAGGGETQYF.

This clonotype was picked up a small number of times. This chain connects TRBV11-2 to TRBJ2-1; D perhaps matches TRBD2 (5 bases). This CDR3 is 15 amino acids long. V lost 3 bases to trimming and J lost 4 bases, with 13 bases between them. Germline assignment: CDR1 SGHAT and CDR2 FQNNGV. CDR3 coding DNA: TGTGCCAGCAGCTTTGGCGGGCTCGCTTACAATGAGCAGTTCTTC. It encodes CASSFGGLAYNEQFF.

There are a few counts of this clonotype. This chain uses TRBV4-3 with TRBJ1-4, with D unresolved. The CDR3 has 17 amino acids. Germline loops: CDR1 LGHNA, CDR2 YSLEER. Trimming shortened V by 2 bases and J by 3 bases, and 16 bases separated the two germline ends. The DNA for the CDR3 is TGCGCCAGCAGCCAACCCTTTGTTAGTTCGGCTAATGAAAAACTGTTTTTT. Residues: CASSQPFVSSANEKLFF.

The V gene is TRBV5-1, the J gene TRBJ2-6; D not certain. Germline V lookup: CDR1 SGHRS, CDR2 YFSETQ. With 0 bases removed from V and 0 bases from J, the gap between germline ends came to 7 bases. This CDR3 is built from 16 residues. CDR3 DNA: TGCGCCAGCAGCTTGGTGGTGAACTCTGGGGCCAACGTCCTGACTTTC. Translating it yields CASSLVVNSGANVLTF.

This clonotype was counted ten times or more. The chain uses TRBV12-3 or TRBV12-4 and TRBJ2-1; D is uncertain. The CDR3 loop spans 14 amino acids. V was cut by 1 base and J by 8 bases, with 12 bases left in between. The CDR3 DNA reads TGTGCCAGCAGTTTAGAAGCGAAAATCCATGAGCAGTTCTTC. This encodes CASSLEAKIHEQFF.

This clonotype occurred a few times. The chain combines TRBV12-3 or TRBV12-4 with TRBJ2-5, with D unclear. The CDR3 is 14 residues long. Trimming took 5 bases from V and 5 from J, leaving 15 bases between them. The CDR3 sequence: CASSPGELRETQYF. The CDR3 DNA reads TGTGCCAGCAGTCCTGGAGAGCTCCGGGAGACCCAGTACTTC.

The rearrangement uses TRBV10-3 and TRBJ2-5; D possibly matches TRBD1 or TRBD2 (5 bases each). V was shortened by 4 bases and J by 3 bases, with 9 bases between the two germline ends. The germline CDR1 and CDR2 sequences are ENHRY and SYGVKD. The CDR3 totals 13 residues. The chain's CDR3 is CAISGDPKETQYF. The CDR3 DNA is TGTGCCATCAGTGGGGACCCCAAAGAGACCCAGTACTTC.